The clone carrying this T cell receptor (beta chain) has a single count. Its antigen is as yet unknown. V was cut by 0 bases and J by 3 bases, with 15 bases left in between. The CDR3 covers 15 residues. Germline lookup yields CDR1 SQVTM and CDR2 ANQGSEA. Original methodology: There were no quality scores in the junction-only immunoSEQ sequences, so filtering differed. Only in-frame clones appear in the TCRdb table, and some are missing; sequencing was by immunoSEQ multiplex PCR. V and J calls plus clone size are reproduced from that table; the DNA served to infer D and trimming. The data show 1.5 million to 2.5 million clones, roughly 94% seen once. The data belong to a study of shared clonotypes between healthy human individuals. Overall study results and limits: Clonotypes that were shared across a few donors made up around 5% of naive CD4 clonotypes.

Cells designated naive CD8 were CD45RO-negative and were positively selected for CCR7, with terminally differentiated effector memory CD45RA+ cells excluded. The sequence derives from a man younger than 35 in good health. The chain uses TRBV29-1 and TRBJ2-7; maybe TRBD2 (7 bases). Sequences were obtained from naive CD8+ T cells sorted from blood. CDR3 region: CSVEDLREGHYEQYF. The DNA of the CDR3 is TGCAGCGTTGAAGATCTGAGGGAGGGACACTACGAGCAGTACTTC.